Following are 28 T cell receptor beta chains from one sample sequenced in a study of T cell changes during pregnancy in multiple sclerosis. Profiling relied on immunoSEQ multiplex PCR, and the TCRdb table lists in-frame clones only, not all of them. The sample lists about 120,000 clones, under 95% occurring once. Source: peripheral blood, taken before pregnancy. The receptors were gathered from a female donor with multiple sclerosis, enrolled in a pregnancy study.

This chain uses TRBV28 with TRBJ1-2; D possibly corresponds to TRBD1 (6 bases). CDR1 and CDR2 from the germline V gene are MDHEN and SYDVKM. V lost 6 bases, J lost 4 bases, and 15 bases lay in between. The length of the CDR3 is 14 residues. CDR3 sequence reads: CASRPPGTSYGYTF. The CDR3 DNA reads as TGTGCCAGCAGACCTCCCGGGACAAGCTATGGCTACACCTTC.

J is TRBJ2-2 and V is TRBV9, with TRBD2 as a possible D gene (6 bases). V lost 2 bases and J lost 2, with 7 bases in between. Germline V gene lookup returns CDR1 SGDLS and CDR2 YYNGEE. The CDR3 totals 14 residues. In DNA form, the CDR3 reads TGTGCCAGCAGCGTGGGGGGAAACACCGGGGAGCTGTTTTTT. Its protein is CASSVGGNTGELFF.

This chain uses TRBV6-6 with TRBJ2-5, with TRBD1 identical over 10 bases. Germline values: CDR1 MNHNY, CDR2 SVGAGI (reference sequence). The CDR3 length is 16 residues. J lost 0 bases, V lost 6 bases, and 7 bases had no gene match. CDR3 bases: TGTGCCAGCAGACTCCCCGGACAGGGGGACCAAGAGACCCAGTACTTC. Its translation: CASRLPGQGDQETQYF.

This chain connects TRBV7-9 to TRBJ2-2; 12 bases map to TRBD2. Germline V CDR1 and CDR2: SEHNR, FQNEAQ (reference sequence). With V trimmed by 5 bases and J by 6 bases, 16 bases remained unmatched. The CDR3 covers 19 residues. The CDR3 coding sequence is TGTGCCAGCAGCCAAGATCGACTAGCGGGGGATCTTCGTCCCGGGGAGCTGTTTTTT. Its translation is CASSQDRLAGDLRPGELFF.

This chain links TRBV7-8 with TRBJ1-4, with D possibly TRBD1 on 6 matching bases. V was cut by 4 bases and J by 5 bases, with 26 bases left in between. This CDR3 is 19 amino acids long. Germline V gene data show CDR1 as SGHVS and CDR2 as FQNEAQ. CDR3 region: CASSSSAGTGSTANEKLFF. Written as DNA, the CDR3 is TGTGCCAGCAGCTCCTCCGCGGGCACAGGGTCCACCGCAAATGAAAAACTGTTTTTT.

The chain has TRBV10-3 and TRBJ2-3, with TRBD2 matching over 8 bases. Trimming removed 7 bases from V and 3 bases from J; junction bases left unmatched: 9. Germline lookup yields CDR1 ENHRY and CDR2 SYGVKD. This CDR3 spans 15 amino acids. The CDR3 here is CAINKREKGTDTQYF. The CDR3 nucleotides are TGTGCCATCAACAAGCGGGAGAAAGGTACAGATACGCAGTATTTT.

The rearrangement uses TRBV6-1 and TRBJ2-1, with a tentative D call TRBD2 (6 bases). The ends were cut back, 7 bases at V and 4 bases at J, with 14 bases in the middle. The CDR3 consists of 14 residues. The germline V gene encodes CDR1 MNHNS and CDR2 SASEGT. CDR3 nucleotide sequence: TGTGCCAGCAACCCGGCTAGCGCGTACAATGAGCAGTTCTTC. Protein sequence: CASNPASAYNEQFF.

CDR3 in DNA: TGTGCCAGCAGCCCCCCTCTGGGGGAGCTGTTTTTT. This encodes CASSPPLGELFF. The chain has TRBV13 and TRBJ2-2; D unresolved. Looked up from germline, CDR1 is PRHDT and CDR2 is FYEKMQ (reference sequence). The V gene lost 5 bases and the J gene lost 8 bases, with 9 bases spanning the gap. The CDR3 covers 12 residues.

The J gene is TRBJ1-1, the V gene TRBV29-1; possible D gene TRBD1, 6 bases. V gave up 5 bases and J gave up 0 bases, with 10 bases separating them. From germline, CDR1 is SQVTM and CDR2 ANQGSEA. This CDR3 spans 13 amino acids. The chain's CDR3 is CSVSTGMNTEAFF. CDR3 nucleotide sequence: TGCAGCGTTTCGACAGGTATGAACACTGAAGCTTTCTTT.

The CDR3 loop is CASREPGRREGTQYF. For the CDR3, the DNA is TGTGCCAGCAGAGAGCCGGGACGGAGGGAGGGGACCCAGTACTTC. The V gene is TRBV11-2, the J gene TRBJ2-5; TRBD2 matches at 7 bases. The CDR3 covers 15 residues. After removal of 6 bases from V and 7 bases from J, the junction contained 14 bases not matched to a gene. CDR1 SGHAT and CDR2 FQNNGV come from the germline V gene.

The chain recombines TRBV11-1 with TRBJ2-3; perhaps TRBD1 as D (6 bases). Germline assignment: CDR1 SGHAT and CDR2 FQDESV (reference sequence). Trimming removed 2 bases at V and 3 bases at J, with 12 bases between. The CDR3 sequence is 15 residues long. This chain's CDR3 is CASSLRGGWTDTQYF. The DNA of the CDR3 is TGTGCCAGCAGCTTACGAGGGGGTTGGACAGATACGCAGTATTTT.

The genes are TRBV5-1 and TRBJ1-1; D not certain. The length of the CDR3 is 12 residues. Between the trimmed V and J ends, which lost 4 bases and 3 bases, there was a span of 7 bases. Germline CDR1 reads SGHRS; CDR2 reads YFSETQ. In nucleotides, the CDR3 is TGCGCCAGCAGCCAGGTTGACACTGAAGCTTTCTTT. It encodes CASSQVDTEAFF.

A remark on this clone: An end of the junction differs from the germline gene, which may be a read error. The genes are TRBV2 and TRBJ1-2; weak D call: TRBD1 (6 bases). CDR3 length: 14 amino acids. CDR1 and CDR2 (germline): SNHLY, FYNNEI. The CDR3 DNA reads as TGTGCCAGCAATGAACAGGGTGGAGACTATGGCTACACCTTC. Amino acids: CASNEQGGDYGYTF.

About this clone itself: The sample has other DNA sequences that encode this CDR3 too. The chain combines TRBV29-1 with TRBJ1-1, with 7 bases lining up with TRBD1. This CDR3 region has 11 residues. Germline V gene data show CDR1 as SQVTM and CDR2 as ANQGSEA. Unmatched junction bases numbered 6, after V lost 4 bases and J lost 10 bases. The CDR3 spells CSVARSGGAFF. Written as DNA, the CDR3 is TGCAGCGTTGCTAGGTCAGGGGGAGCTTTCTTT. The complete variable domain, with remaining parts taken from reference TRBV29-1 and TRBJ1-1, reads SAVISQKPSRDICQRGTSLTIQCQVDSQVTMMFWYRQQPGQSLTLIATANQGSEATYESGFVIDKFPISRPNLTFSTLTVSNMSPEDSSIYLCSVARSGGAFFGQGTRLTVV.

The gene calls are TRBV5-1 and TRBJ2-1, with 10 positions matching TRBD2. This CDR3 is 15 amino acids long. Germline CDR1 is SGHRS and CDR2 is YFSETQ. The ends lost 2 bases at V and 5 bases at J; junction bases unmatched: 4. The CDR3 DNA reads TGCGCCAGCAGCTTCCTAGCGGGAGTCGACAATGAGCAGTTCTTC. This gives the protein CASSFLAGVDNEQFF.

The chain has TRBV30 and TRBJ1-5; D remains ambiguous. Germline values: CDR1 GTSNPN, CDR2 SVGIG (reference sequence). The CDR3 runs 15 residues. Between the trimmed V and J ends, which lost 0 bases and 5 bases, there was a span of 14 bases. CDR3 residues: CAWSVRPGFDQPQHF. CDR3 coding DNA: TGTGCCTGGAGTGTACGCCCGGGGTTTGATCAGCCCCAGCATTTT. Together with reference TRBV30 and TRBJ1-5, the CDR3 gives the full variable domain: SQTIHQWPATLVQPVGSPLSLECTVEGTSNPNLYWYRQAAGRGLQLLFYSVGIGQISSEVPQNLSASRPQDRQFILSSKKLLLSDSGFYLCAWSVRPGFDQPQHFGDGTRLSIL.

The V and J genes are TRBV7-8 and TRBJ2-1, with TRBD2 as a possible D gene (5 bases). Germline CDR1 reads SGHVS; CDR2 reads FQNEAQ. The V end was cut by 1 base, the J end by 7 bases, with 17 bases between. This CDR3 has 16 amino acids. CDR3 coding DNA: TGTGCCAGCAGCTTAGTAGGGAGCTTAGAGGCGAATGAGCAGTTCTTC. Translating gives CASSLVGSLEANEQFF. Full variable domain (remainder filled in from reference TRBV7-8 and TRBJ2-1): GAGVSQSPRYKVAKRGQDVALRCDPISGHVSLFWYQQALGQGPEFLTYFQNEAQLDKSGLPSDRFFAERPEGSVSTLKIQRTQQEDSAVYLCASSLVGSLEANEQFFGPGTRLTVL.

The rearrangement uses TRBV14 and TRBJ2-7; 10 nucleotides align to TRBD2. J was trimmed by 3 bases and V by 3 bases; bases with no gene match: 5. This CDR3 region has 15 residues. In germline, CDR1 is SGHDN, CDR2 FVKESK. In DNA, the CDR3 is TGTGCCAGCAGCCATACTAGCGGGGCCCTCTACGAGCAGTACTTC. Amino acids: CASSHTSGALYEQYF.

The gene calls are TRBV5-6 and TRBJ2-1; 7 nucleotides align to TRBD1. CDR1 and CDR2 (germline): SGHDT, YYEEEE. The CDR3 is 13 residues long. J gave up 10 bases and V 0 bases, and 4 bases lay outside the gene matches. CDR3 loop: CASSLGTGHEQFF. CDR3 DNA: TGTGCCAGCAGCTTGGGGACAGGACACGAGCAGTTCTTC. Full variable domain (missing parts from reference TRBV5-6 and TRBJ2-1): DAGVTQSPTHLIKTRGQQVTLRCSPKSGHDTVSWYQQALGQGPQFIFQYYEEEERQRGNFPDRFSGHQFPNYSSELNVNALLLGDSALYLCASSLGTGHEQFFGPGTRLTVL.

V is TRBV30 and J is TRBJ1-3; no definite D call. Looked up from germline, CDR1 is GTSNPN and CDR2 is SVGIG (reference sequence). This CDR3 is built from 12 residues. V was clipped by 5 bases and J by 2 bases, with 7 bases between them. The CDR3 DNA sequence: TGTGCCTGGGGTGACACTGGAAACACCATATATTTT. Translation gives CAWGDTGNTIYF.

The chain joins TRBV5-6 to TRBJ1-1, with TRBD1 matching over 11 bases. There are 15 residues in the CDR3. Germline V gene lookup returns CDR1 SGHDT and CDR2 YYEEEE. J gave up 5 bases and V 5 bases, and 8 bases lay outside the gene matches. The chain's CDR3 is CASSSDRGQGTEAFF. CDR3 in DNA: TGTGCCAGCAGTTCGGACAGGGGGCAAGGGACTGAAGCTTTCTTT. The full variable domain, in which reference TRBV5-6 and TRBJ1-1 provide the parts outside the CDR3, is DAGVTQSPTHLIKTRGQQVTLRCSPKSGHDTVSWYQQALGQGPQFIFQYYEEEERQRGNFPDRFSGHQFPNYSSELNVNALLLGDSALYLCASSSDRGQGTEAFFGQGTRLTVV.

Of note for this clone: Other DNA variants within this sample encode the same CDR3. As DNA, the CDR3 is TGTGCCAGCCGGACAGGGAACCAGCCCCAGCATTTT. This translates into CASRTGNQPQHF. The chain uses TRBV6-5 and TRBJ1-5; 8 bases are a match to TRBD1. The CDR3 covers 12 residues. Looked up from germline, CDR1 is MNHEY and CDR2 is SVGAGI. V lost 8 bases to trimming and J lost 7 bases; unmatched junction nucleotides: 4.

The chain uses TRBV4-1 and TRBJ1-4, with TRBD1 identical over 7 bases. The CDR3 length is 15 residues. With V trimmed by 2 bases and J by 6 bases, 6 bases remained unmatched. Germline V gives CDR1 MGHRA, CDR2 YSYEKL. CDR3 sequence reads: CASSQLTGPDEKLFF. In DNA, the CDR3 is TGCGCCAGCAGCCAACTGACAGGGCCGGATGAAAAACTGTTTTTT.

The genes are TRBV19 and TRBJ1-1; 7 positions match TRBD1. This CDR3 spans 14 amino acids. Trimming took 3 bases from V and 2 from J; bases not matched to a gene: 3. Germline-derived CDR1 and CDR2 are LNHDA and SQIVND (reference sequence). In DNA form, the CDR3 reads TGTGCCAGTAGTATGGGACAGTTAAACACTGAAGCTTTCTTT. As protein: CASSMGQLNTEAFF.

This chain joins TRBV19 and TRBJ2-7, with TRBD1 identical over 9 bases. Unmatched junction bases numbered 5, after V lost 5 bases and J lost 6 bases. This CDR3 has 13 amino acids. The V gene's germline CDR1 is LNHDA and CDR2 SQIVND (reference sequence). The CDR3: CASSSGTGFEQYF. The CDR3 nucleotides read TGTGCCAGTAGTTCCGGGACAGGGTTCGAGCAGTACTTC.

The chain employs TRBV5-5 and TRBJ1-6; 9 nucleotides align to TRBD1. The CDR3 has 14 amino acids. After removal of 3 bases from V and 7 bases from J, the junction contained 2 bases not matched to a gene. The germline V gene has CDR1 SGHKS and CDR2 YYEKEE (reference sequence). Written as DNA, the CDR3 is TGTGCCAGCAGCTCAGGGACAGGGAATTCACCCCTCCACTTT. Translation gives CASSSGTGNSPLHF.

The rearrangement links TRBV30 to TRBJ2-1; unclear D gene. V was shortened by 4 bases and J by 3 bases, with 10 bases between the two germline ends. The CDR3 has 13 amino acids. Germline CDR1 and CDR2: GTSNPN and SVGIG (reference sequence). The CDR3 loop reads CAWTTAGYNEQFF. As DNA, the CDR3 is TGTGCCTGGACGACGGCAGGCTACAATGAGCAGTTCTTC.

This chain uses TRBV27 with TRBJ2-1; tentatively, D is TRBD1 (5 bases). V lost 5 bases and J lost 3, with 23 bases in between. CDR3 length: 18 residues. From germline, CDR1 is MNHEY and CDR2 SMNVEV (reference sequence). The DNA of the CDR3 is TGTGCCAGCAGTAAAGGGGCACACCTTACTTCCTACTACAATGAGCAGTTCTTC. Translating it yields CASSKGAHLTSYYNEQFF.